The subject of this entry is one T cell receptor (beta chain). As yet, its antigen is unknown. The sample is drawn from a study of lymphopenia after photon versus proton radiotherapy. Findings of the study overall: Larger post-nadir TCR diversity loss correlated inversely with survival in deceased patients. Survival link was tested only in deceased patients; proton benefit remains a possibility. Relative stability marked proton patients; photon patients lost diversity and naive cells. Post-nadir diversity loss with photons came from oligoclonal expansion, particularly CD8+ Temra cells.

V was clipped by 4 bases and J by 9 bases, with 15 bases between them. This CDR3 has 13 amino acids. Germline assignment: CDR1 LGHNA and CDR2 YSLEER. Clones were read by immunoSEQ multiplex PCR, and TCRdb kept only the in-frame ones, dropping some. Of about 16,000 clones listed, 70% to 90% are singletons. The sample was peripheral blood, taken from a patient treated with proton-based radiotherapy. The TCR was taken from a woman aged 55-75 years with cholangiocarcinoma. Some clones in this sample may be carry-over from other donors' samples. The chain is built from TRBV4-3 and TRBJ2-5; perhaps D is TRBD1 or TRBD2 (5 bases each). The CDR3 loop is CASSPGPRLAQYF. The CDR3 DNA follows: TGCGCCAGCAGCCCGGGACCCCGATTAGCCCAGTACTTC.